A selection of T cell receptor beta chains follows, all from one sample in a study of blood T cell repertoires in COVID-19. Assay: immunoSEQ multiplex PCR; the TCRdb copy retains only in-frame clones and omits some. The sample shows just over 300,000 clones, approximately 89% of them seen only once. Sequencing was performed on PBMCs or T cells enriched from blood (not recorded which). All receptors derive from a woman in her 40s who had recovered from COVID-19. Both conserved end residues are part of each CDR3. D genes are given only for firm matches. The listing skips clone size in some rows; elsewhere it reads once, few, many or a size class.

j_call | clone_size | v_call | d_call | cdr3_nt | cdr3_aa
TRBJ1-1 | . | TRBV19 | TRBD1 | TGTGCCAGTAGTTTTACAGGGGCGTGGACTGAAGCTTTCTTT | CASSFTGAWTEAFF
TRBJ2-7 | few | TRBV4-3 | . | TGCGCCAGCAGCCAAGGAACAGGGTCTTTCTACGAGCAGTACTTC | CASSQGTGSFYEQYF
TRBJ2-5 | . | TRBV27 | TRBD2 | TGTGCCAGCAGTACATGGGGGGGAGAGACCCAGTACTTC | CASSTWGGETQYF
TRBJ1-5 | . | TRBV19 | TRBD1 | TGTGCCAGTAGTCGGGACAGAATCTATAGCAATCAGCCCCAGCATTTT | CASSRDRIYSNQPQHF
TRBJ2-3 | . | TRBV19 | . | TGTGCCAGTAGCCTGGGGGCGGGCACAGATACGCAGTATTTT | CASSLGAGTDTQYF
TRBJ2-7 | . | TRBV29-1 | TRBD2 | TGCAGCGTTGCGCCCAGCGGGATCAACGAGCAGTACTTC | CSVAPSGINEQYF
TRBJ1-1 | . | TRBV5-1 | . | TGCGCCAGCAGCTTTTCTGGGACACCAAACACTGAAGCTTTCTTT | CASSFSGTPNTEAFF
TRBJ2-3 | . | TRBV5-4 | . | TGTGCAACCGGGAATTGGGGCACAGATACGCAGTATTTT | CATGNWGTDTQYF
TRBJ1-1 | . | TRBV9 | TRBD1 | TGTGCCAGCAGCGTAGACGGGACAGGTGGGATAGGAAACACTGAAGCTTTCTTT | CASSVDGTGGIGNTEAFF
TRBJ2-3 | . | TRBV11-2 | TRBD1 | TGTGCCAGCAGCTTAGGGACAGGGGGCCCAGATACGCAGTATTTT | CASSLGTGGPDTQYF
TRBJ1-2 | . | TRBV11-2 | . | TGTGCCACGTCGCCGGCGGCCGGAAAGATCTATGGCTACACCTTC | CATSPAAGKIYGYTF
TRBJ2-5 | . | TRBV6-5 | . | TGTGCCAGCAGCTCCTTGGCGGCGAGGACCCAGTACTTC | CASSSLAARTQYF
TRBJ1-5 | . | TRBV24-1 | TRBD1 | TGTGCCACCAGTGACACACAGGGGTTGGATCAGCCCCAGCATTTT | CATSDTQGLDQPQHF
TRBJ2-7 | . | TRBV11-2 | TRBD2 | TGTGCCAGCAGCGGACTAGCGGGAGGGCCATACGAGCAGTACTTC | CASSGLAGGPYEQYF
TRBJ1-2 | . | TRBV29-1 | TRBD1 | TGCAGCGTTGGGGGACAGATGGGGGACTATGGCTACACCTTC | CSVGGQMGDYGYTF
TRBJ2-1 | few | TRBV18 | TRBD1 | TGTGCCAGCTCACCGGGGGGACAGGGCGGTGAGCAGTTCTTC | CASSPGGQGGEQFF
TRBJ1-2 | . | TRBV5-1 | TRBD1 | TGCGCCAGCCGGTCTCTACCCGAGGGGGCCTATGGCTACACCTTC | CASRSLPEGAYGYTF
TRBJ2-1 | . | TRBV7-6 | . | TGTGCCAGCAGCCCGATGAGGGAGGATAATGAGCAGTTCTTC | CASSPMREDNEQFF
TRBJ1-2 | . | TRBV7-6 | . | TGTGCCAGCAGCCCAAGCGGGGCCGCAAACTATGGCTACACCTTC | CASSPSGAANYGYTF
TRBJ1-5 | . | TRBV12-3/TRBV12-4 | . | TGTGCCAGCAGTTTCGGGGGACCCCAGCATTTT | CASSFGGPQHF
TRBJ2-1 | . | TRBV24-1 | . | TGTGCCACCAGTGATTCTGCCGGGGGACTCGGCTACAATGAGCAGTTCTTC | CATSDSAGGLGYNEQFF
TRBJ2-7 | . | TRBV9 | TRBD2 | TGTGCCAGCAGCGTAACCGGGACTAGCGGGGCCCACGAGCAGTACTTC | CASSVTGTSGAHEQYF
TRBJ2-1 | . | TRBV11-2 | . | TGTGCCAGCAGCTTAGAATCGGGTTATGAGCAGTTCTTC | CASSLESGYEQFF
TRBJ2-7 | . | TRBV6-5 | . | TGTGCCAGCATCAAAGGGGGTTACGAGCAGTACTTC | CASIKGGYEQYF
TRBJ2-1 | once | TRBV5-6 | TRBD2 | TGTGCCAGCAGCACGGGACTAGCGGGTGAGCAGTTCTTC | CASSTGLAGEQFF
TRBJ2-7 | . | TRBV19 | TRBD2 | TGTGCCAGTAGCAACCTCGGACTAGCGGGAGGCTTAAACTACGAGCAGTACTTC | CASSNLGLAGGLNYEQYF
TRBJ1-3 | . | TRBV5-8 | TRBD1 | TGTGCCGTATCCCCGACAGGGAGAGGAAACACCATATATTTT | CAVSPTGRGNTIYF
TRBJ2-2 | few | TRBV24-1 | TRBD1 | TGTGCCACCAGTGATCCCGGGACAGGGGGGGCCGGGGAGCTGTTTTTT | CATSDPGTGGAGELFF
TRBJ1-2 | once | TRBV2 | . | TGTGCCAGCAGTGAAGGGCGGGGGGTTAACTATGGCTACACCTTC | CASSEGRGVNYGYTF
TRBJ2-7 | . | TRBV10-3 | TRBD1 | TGTGCCATCAGGACCTCCGGGACAGGGTCCGAGCAGTACTTC | CAIRTSGTGSEQYF
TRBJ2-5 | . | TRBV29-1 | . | TGCAGCGTTGAAGAACTTAGCGGAGAGACCCAGTACTTC | CSVEELSGETQYF
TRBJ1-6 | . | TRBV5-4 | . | TGTGCCAGCAGCTTGGAGGCAGGACTCACCTATAATTCACCCCTCCACTTT | CASSLEAGLTYNSPLHF
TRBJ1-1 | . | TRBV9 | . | TGTGCCAGCAGCCCGAGACACGATATGAACACTGAAGCTTTCTTT | CASSPRHDMNTEAFF
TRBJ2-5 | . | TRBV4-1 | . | TGCGCCAGCGGTTACCTGGGGACTCAAGAGACCCAGTACTTC | CASGYLGTQETQYF
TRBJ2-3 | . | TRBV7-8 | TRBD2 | TGTGCCAGCAGCTTATTACTAGCGGAGACCGATACGCAGTATTTT | CASSLLLAETDTQYF
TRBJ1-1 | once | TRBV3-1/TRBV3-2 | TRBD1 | TGTGCCAGCAGCCATTCTCGGACAGGGAACACTGAAGCTTTCTTT | CASSHSRTGNTEAFF
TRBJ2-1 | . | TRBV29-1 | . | TGCAGCGTTGGAGGGAATGAGCAGTTCTTC | CSVGGNEQFF
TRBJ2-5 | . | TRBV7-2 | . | TGTGCCAGCAGCTCTGGACGCCTCGGAGGGACCCAGTACTTC | CASSSGRLGGTQYF
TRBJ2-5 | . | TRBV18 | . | TGTGCCAGCCTCCCCGGGACTTCCAAAAGGACCCAGTACTTC | CASLPGTSKRTQYF
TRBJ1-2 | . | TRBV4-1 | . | TGCGCCAGCAGCGCGGCTCGGAACTATGGCTACACCTTC | CASSAARNYGYTF
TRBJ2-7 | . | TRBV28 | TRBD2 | TGTGCCAGCAGTACAGCGGGGCCGGCCTACGAGCAGTACTTC | CASSTAGPAYEQYF
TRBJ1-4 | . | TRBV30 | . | TGTGCCTGGAGTGTAGAACGGGGGGAAAAACTGTTTTTT | CAWSVERGEKLFF
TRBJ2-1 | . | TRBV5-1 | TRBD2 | TGCGCCAGCAGCTTGGCCGCTAGCGGTTACAATGAGCAGTTCTTC | CASSLAASGYNEQFF
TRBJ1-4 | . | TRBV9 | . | TGTGCCAGCAGCGTAGCGGGGGAAAAACTGTTTTTT | CASSVAGEKLFF
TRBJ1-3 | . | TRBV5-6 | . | TGTGCCAGCAGCTCCAGGTTTAACTCTGGAAACACCATATATTTT | CASSSRFNSGNTIYF
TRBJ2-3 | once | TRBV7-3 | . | TGTGCCAGCAGCCTGCGGATTTCTGATACGCAGTATTTT | CASSLRISDTQYF
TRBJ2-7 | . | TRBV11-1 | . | TGTGCCAGCAGCTTCCAGGGGTGGGGAGAGCAGTACTTC | CASSFQGWGEQYF
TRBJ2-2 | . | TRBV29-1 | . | TGCAGCGTTGGTAGGGGTGCCGGGGAGCTGTTTTTT | CSVGRGAGELFF
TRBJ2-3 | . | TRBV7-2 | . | TGTGCCAGCAGCTTACGAGGAGGCAGCACAGATACGCAGTATTTT | CASSLRGGSTDTQYF
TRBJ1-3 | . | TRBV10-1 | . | TGCGCCAGCAGTGATGGGGGCCTTGGAAACACCATATATTTT | CASSDGGLGNTIYF
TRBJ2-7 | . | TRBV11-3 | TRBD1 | TGTGCCAGCAGCTCGTCCGGGACAGGGCCCGCCTACGAGCAGTACTTC | CASSSSGTGPAYEQYF
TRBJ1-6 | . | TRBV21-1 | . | TGTGCCAGCAGCAAAGTTTTAGGGGGTGGCGAGAATTCACCCCTCCACTTT | CASSKVLGGGENSPLHF
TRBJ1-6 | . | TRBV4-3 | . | TGCGCCAGCAGCCAGTCCTGGGCGTCAAATTCACCCCTCCACTTT | CASSQSWASNSPLHF
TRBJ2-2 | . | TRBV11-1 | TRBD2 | TGTGCCAGCAGCCGGGGGGTCGGGGAGCTGTTTTTT | CASSRGVGELFF
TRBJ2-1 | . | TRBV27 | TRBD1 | TGTGCCAGCAGGGGAAGGGACAGTTCCTACAATGAGCAGTTCTTC | CASRGRDSSYNEQFF
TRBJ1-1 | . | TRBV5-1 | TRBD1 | TGCGCCAGCGAACCTTCGACAGGGGGGAACACTGAAGCTTTCTTT | CASEPSTGGNTEAFF
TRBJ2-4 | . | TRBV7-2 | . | TGTGCCAGCAGCTTAGCAGGGGGGGTAGCCAAAAACATTCAGTACTTC | CASSLAGGVAKNIQYF
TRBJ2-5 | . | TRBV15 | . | TGTGCCACCAGGGCAGCCGGGGCAGGGGAAGAGACCCAGTACTTC | CATRAAGAGEETQYF
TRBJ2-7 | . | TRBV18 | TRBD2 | TGTGCCAGCTCACCACAGCGGGGGGCGGGAGAGCAGTACTTC | CASSPQRGAGEQYF
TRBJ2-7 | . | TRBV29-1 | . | TGCAGCGCCTTCCTAGTAAGCGAGCAGTACTTC | CSAFLVSEQYF